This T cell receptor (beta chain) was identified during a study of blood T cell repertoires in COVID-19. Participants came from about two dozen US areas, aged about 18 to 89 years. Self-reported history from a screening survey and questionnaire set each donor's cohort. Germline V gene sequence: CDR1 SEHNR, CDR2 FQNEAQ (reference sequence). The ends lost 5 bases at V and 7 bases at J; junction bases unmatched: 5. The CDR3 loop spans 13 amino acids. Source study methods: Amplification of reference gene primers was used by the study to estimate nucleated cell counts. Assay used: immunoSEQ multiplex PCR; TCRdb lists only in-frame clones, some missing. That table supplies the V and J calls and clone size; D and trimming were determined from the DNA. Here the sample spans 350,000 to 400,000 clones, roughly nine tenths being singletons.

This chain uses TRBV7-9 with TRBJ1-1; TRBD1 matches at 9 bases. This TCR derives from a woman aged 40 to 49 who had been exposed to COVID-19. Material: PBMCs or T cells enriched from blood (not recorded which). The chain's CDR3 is CASSQQGAGEAFF. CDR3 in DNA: TGTGCCAGCAGCCAACAGGGGGCGGGTGAAGCTTTCTTT.